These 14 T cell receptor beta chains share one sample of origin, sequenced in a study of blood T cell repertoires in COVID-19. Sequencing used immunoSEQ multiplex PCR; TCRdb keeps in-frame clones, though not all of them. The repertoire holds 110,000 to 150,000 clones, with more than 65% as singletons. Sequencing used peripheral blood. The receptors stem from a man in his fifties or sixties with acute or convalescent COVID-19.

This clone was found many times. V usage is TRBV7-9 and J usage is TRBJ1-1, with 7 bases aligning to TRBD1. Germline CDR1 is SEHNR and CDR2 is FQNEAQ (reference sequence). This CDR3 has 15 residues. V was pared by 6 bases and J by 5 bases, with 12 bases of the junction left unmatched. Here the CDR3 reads CASSHEGAVGTEAFF. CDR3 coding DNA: TGTGCCAGCAGTCACGAGGGGGCAGTGGGAACTGAAGCTTTCTTT.

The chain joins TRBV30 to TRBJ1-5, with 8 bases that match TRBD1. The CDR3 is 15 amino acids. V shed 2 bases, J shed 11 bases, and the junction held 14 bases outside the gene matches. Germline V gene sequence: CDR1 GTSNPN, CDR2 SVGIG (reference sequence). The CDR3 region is CAWSPGTGPAQTQHF. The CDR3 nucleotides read TGTGCCTGGAGTCCCGGGACAGGCCCGGCCCAGACCCAGCATTTT. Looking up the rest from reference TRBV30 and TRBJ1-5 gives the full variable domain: SQTIHQWPATLVQPVGSPLSLECTVEGTSNPNLYWYRQAAGRGLQLLFYSVGIGQISSEVPQNLSASRPQDRQFILSSKKLLLSDSGFYLCAWSPGTGPAQTQHFGDGTRLSIL.

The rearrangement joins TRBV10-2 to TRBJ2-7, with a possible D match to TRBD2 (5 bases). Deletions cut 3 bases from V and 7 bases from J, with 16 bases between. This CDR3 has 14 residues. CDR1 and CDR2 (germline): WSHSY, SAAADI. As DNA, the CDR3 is TGCGCCAGCAGTGACCCAGGCCTGAGGGAAGAGCAGTACTTC. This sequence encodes CASSDPGLREEQYF.

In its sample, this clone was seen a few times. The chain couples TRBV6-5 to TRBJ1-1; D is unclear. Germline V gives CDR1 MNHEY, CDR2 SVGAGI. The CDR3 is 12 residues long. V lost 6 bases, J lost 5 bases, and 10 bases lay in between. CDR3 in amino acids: CASSRLGTEAFF. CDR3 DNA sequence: TGTGCCAGCAGCAGGTTAGGAACTGAAGCTTTCTTT.

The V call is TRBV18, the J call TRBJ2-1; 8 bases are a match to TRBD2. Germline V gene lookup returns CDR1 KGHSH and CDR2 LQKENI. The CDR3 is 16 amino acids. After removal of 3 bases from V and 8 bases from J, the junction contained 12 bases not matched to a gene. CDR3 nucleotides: TGTGCCAGCTCACCCGAACTCGGGAGGGCCAGGGATGAGCAGTTCTTC. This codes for CASSPELGRARDEQFF.

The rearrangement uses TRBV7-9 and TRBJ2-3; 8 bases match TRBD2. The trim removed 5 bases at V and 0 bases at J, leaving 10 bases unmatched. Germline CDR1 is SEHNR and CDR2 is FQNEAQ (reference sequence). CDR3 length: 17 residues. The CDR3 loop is CASSPLAGSLSTDTQYF. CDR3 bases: TGTGCCAGCAGCCCTTTAGCGGGGAGCCTTAGCACAGATACGCAGTATTTT.

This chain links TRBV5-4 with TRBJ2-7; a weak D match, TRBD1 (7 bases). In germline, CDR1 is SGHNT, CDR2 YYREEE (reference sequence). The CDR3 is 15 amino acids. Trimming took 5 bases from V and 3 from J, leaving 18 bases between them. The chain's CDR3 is CASSWGGDRDYEQYF. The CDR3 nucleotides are TGTGCCAGCAGTTGGGGAGGAGACAGGGACTACGAGCAGTACTTC. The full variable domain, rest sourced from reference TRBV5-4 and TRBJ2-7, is ETGVTQSPTHLIKTRGQQVTLRCSSQSGHNTVSWYQQALGQGPQFIFQYYREEENGRGNFPPRFSGLQFPNYSSELNVNALELDDSALYLCASSWGGDRDYEQYFGPGTRLTVT.

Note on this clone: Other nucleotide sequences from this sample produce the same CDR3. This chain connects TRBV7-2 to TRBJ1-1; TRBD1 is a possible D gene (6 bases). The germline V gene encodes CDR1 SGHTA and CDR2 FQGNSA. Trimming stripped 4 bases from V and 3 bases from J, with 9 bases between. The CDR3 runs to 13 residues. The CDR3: CASSSQGDTEAFF. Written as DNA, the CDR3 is TGTGCCAGCAGCTCACAGGGTGACACTGAAGCTTTCTTT.

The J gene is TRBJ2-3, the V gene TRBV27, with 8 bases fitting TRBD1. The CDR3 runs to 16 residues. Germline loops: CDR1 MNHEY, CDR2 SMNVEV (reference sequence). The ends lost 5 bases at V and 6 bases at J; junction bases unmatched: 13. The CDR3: CASSQLLLTGADTQYF. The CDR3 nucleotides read TGTGCCAGCAGTCAATTACTATTGACAGGGGCGGATACGCAGTATTTT.

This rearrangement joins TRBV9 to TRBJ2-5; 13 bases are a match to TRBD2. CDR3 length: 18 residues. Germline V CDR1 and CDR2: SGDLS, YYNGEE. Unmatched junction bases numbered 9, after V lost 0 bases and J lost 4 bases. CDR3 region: CASSVGGLAGSFGETQYF. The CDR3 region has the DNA TGTGCCAGCAGCGTAGGGGGACTAGCGGGATCATTCGGAGAGACCCAGTACTTC.

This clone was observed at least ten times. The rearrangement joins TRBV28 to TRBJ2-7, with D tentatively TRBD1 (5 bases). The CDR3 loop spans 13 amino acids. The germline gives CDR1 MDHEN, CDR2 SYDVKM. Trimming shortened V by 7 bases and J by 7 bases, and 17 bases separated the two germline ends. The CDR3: CASNSQGLGEQYF. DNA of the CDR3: TGTGCCAGCAATTCCCAGGGATTAGGGGAGCAGTACTTC.

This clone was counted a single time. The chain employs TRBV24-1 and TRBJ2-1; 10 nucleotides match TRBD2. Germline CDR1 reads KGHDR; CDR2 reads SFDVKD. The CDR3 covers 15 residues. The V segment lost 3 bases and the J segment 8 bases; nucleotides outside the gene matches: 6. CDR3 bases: TGTGCCACCAGTGATACAACTAGCGGGATCGATGAGCAGTTCTTC. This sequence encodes CATSDTTSGIDEQFF.

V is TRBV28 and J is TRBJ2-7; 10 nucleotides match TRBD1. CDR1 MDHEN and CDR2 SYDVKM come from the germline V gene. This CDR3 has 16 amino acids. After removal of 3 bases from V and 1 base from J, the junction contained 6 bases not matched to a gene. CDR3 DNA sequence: TGTGCCAGCAGTTTGGCCTCGGGACAGGGGTCCTACGAGCAGTACTTC. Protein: CASSLASGQGSYEQYF.

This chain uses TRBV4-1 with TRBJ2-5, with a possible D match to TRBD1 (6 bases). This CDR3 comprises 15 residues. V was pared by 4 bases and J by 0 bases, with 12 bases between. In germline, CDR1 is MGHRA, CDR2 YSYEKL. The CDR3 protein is CASSRIGDNQETQYF. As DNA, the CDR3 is TGCGCCAGCAGCCGGATAGGGGACAACCAAGAGACCCAGTACTTC.